This is a list of T cell receptor beta chains from one sample in a study of T cells in Graves' hyperthyroidism and ophthalmopathy. TCRdb re-called the multiplex PCR reads through MiXCR, storing one row per CDR3 protein. The sample has some 770,000 distinct CDR3 sequences, roughly 15% seen once. The sample consisted of blood. The receptor source for this set is a man aged 18 to 30 with Graves' hyperthyroidism. Both conserved end residues are part of each CDR3. Fields, in order: J gene, V gene, clone size, D gene, CDR3 DNA, CDR3 protein. The D gene is left open where the match is weak. A clone size is listed for some rows: how often the clone was seen (once, few, many), or a class if it is expanded.

TRBJ2-1 | TRBV7-6 | few | NA | TGTGCCAGCAGCCGGATTATCGGGCAGGGGAACAATGAGCAGTTCTTC | CASSRIIGQGNNEQFF
TRBJ2-7 | TRBV6-2/TRBV6-3 | NA | TRBD2 | TGTGCCAGCAGCTCACGCCCACTAGCGAATTACTACGAGCAGTACTTC | CASSSRPLANYYEQYF
TRBJ1-5 | TRBV12-3/TRBV12-4 | NA | NA | TGTGCCAGCAGTTTTATGAGGGGCGCGAATCGGCCCCAGCATTTT | CASSFMRGANRPQHF
TRBJ1-1 | TRBV20-1 | few | NA | TGCAGTGCTAAAAGGGGGAGGACTGAAGCTTTCTTT | CSAKRGRTEAFF
TRBJ2-1 | TRBV27 | many | NA | TGTGCCAGCAGTCGCCACCGGTCCAATGAGCAGTTCTTC | CASSRHRSNEQFF
TRBJ2-2 | TRBV3-1 | many | NA | TGTGCCAGCAGCCAGGTGGGAACCACCGGGGAGCTGTTTTTT | CASSQVGTTGELFF
TRBJ2-5 | TRBV24-1 | many | TRBD1 | TGTGCCACCAGTGAAGGGGACAGGGGGCTTGAGGAGACCCAGTACTTC | CATSEGDRGLEETQYF
TRBJ2-7 | TRBV10-3 | many | TRBD2 | TGTGCCATCGGGGGGGGCTACGAGCAGTACTTC | CAIGGGYEQYF
TRBJ1-4 | TRBV10-2 | NA | NA | TGCGCCAGCAGTGAGTTACCGGGTCCTAATGAAAAACTGTTTTTT | CASSELPGPNEKLFF
TRBJ2-4 | TRBV7-2 | NA | TRBD2 | TGTGCCAGCAGCTTCGGGAGGTGGGCCAAAAACATTCGGTACTTC | CASSFGRWAKNIRYF
TRBJ1-6 | TRBV20-1 | NA | NA | TGCAGTGCTCCTAGGGACGGAGGTTCACCCCTCCACTTT | CSAPRDGGSPLHF
TRBJ2-5 | TRBV3-1 | many | TRBD2 | TGTGCCAGCAGCCGAGAGACTAGCGGGAGGGAGACCCAGTACTTC | CASSRETSGRETQYF
TRBJ2-1 | TRBV5-1 | NA | NA | TGCGCCAGCAGCCCTCTCGGGACTTCTCTCCATGGGCAGTTCTTC | CASSPLGTSLHGQFF
TRBJ2-1 | TRBV28 | many | NA | TGTGCCAGCACCCTCCCAGGCTCCTTGGGCTACAATGAGCAGTTCTTC | CASTLPGSLGYNEQFF
TRBJ2-1 | TRBV19 | few | TRBD2 | TGTGCCAGTGCCGCGGGACTAGCGGGAGTCCACTCCTACAATGAGCAGTTCTTC | CASAAGLAGVHSYNEQFF
TRBJ2-7 | TRBV20-1 | many | TRBD2 | TGCAGTGCTAGAGGCCAGGGACTAGCGCCGGTCCACGAGCAGTACTTC | CSARGQGLAPVHEQYF